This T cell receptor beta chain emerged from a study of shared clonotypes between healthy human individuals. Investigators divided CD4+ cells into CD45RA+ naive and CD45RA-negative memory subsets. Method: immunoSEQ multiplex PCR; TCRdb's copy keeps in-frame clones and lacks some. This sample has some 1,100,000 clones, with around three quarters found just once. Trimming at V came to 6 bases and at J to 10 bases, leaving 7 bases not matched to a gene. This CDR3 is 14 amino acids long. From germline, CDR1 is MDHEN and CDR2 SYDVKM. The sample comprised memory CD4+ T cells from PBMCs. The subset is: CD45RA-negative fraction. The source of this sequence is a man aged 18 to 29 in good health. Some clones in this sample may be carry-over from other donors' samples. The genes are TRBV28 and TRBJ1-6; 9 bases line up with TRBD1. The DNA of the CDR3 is TGTGCCAGCAGCTTCCGGACAGGGGTCTCACCCCTCCACTTT. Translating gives CASSFRTGVSPLHF. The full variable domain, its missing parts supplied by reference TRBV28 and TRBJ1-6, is DVKVTQSSRYLVKRTGEKVFLECVQDMDHENMFWYRQDPGLGLRLIYFSYDVKMKEKGDIPEGYSVSREKKERFSLILESASTNQTSMYLCASSFRTGVSPLHFGNGTRLTVT.